The 30 T cell receptor beta chains in this list originate from one sample, sequenced in a study of OX40 agonist ivuxolimab in advanced cancers. The method was immunoSEQ multiplex PCR; TCRdb's version includes in-frame clones alone and lacks a portion of them. This table holds about 130,000 clones, approximately 94% found once. The material was CD4+ or CD8+ T cells sorted from blood, obtained in a trial of the OX40 agonist ivuxolimab. These receptors all stem from an adult with an advanced solid tumor such as melanoma, head and neck, liver or kidney cancer.

J is TRBJ2-7 and V is TRBV28; 7 bases align to TRBD2. The germline CDR1 and CDR2 sequences are MDHEN and SYDVKM. This CDR3 contains 13 residues. Germline trimming cut 6 bases from V and 3 bases from J; bases unmatched to any gene: 5. CDR3 sequence reads: CASRTGLVYEQYF. The CDR3 bases are TGTGCCAGCAGAACCGGACTAGTCTACGAGCAGTACTTC.

V gene TRBV6-1 combines with J gene TRBJ1-1; possibly TRBD1 for D (6 bases). CDR1 and CDR2 from the germline V gene are MNHNS and SASEGT. With 6 bases removed from V and 0 bases from J, the gap between germline ends came to 14 bases. The length of the CDR3 is 15 residues. This chain's CDR3 is CASRRRQVMNTEAFF. In DNA form, the CDR3 reads TGTGCCAGCAGAAGACGACAGGTCATGAACACTGAAGCTTTCTTT.

This chain uses TRBV11-2 with TRBJ2-1, with D unclear. The CDR3 runs 17 residues. V dropped 3 bases and J dropped 0 bases, with 15 bases sitting between them. Looked up from germline, CDR1 is SGHAT and CDR2 is FQNNGV. The CDR3 DNA reads as TGTGCCAGCAGCTTGGTCACCCTGACTGGCTCCTACAATGAGCAGTTCTTC. This sequence encodes CASSLVTLTGSYNEQFF.

The genes are TRBV28 and TRBJ1-3, with D perhaps matching TRBD1 (5 bases). The V end was cut by 6 bases, the J end by 0 bases, with 21 bases between. The CDR3 has 18 amino acids. Germline V gene sequence: CDR1 MDHEN, CDR2 SYDVKM. The CDR3 is CASSRAFGTGDSGNTIYF. CDR3 DNA sequence: TGTGCCAGCAGCCGCGCGTTCGGGACCGGCGACTCTGGAAACACCATATATTTT.

With respect to this clone: An end of the junction does not agree with germline; a read error may underlie this. The gene calls are TRBV9 and TRBJ1-4; no clear D gene. This CDR3 contains 15 residues. Germline V lookup: CDR1 SGDLS, CDR2 YYNGEE. CDR3 protein: CAGSVGSQGYEKLFF. CDR3 in DNA: TGTGCCGGCAGCGTAGGTAGTCAAGGTTATGAAAAACTGTTTTTT.

The chain carries TRBV5-1 and TRBJ1-4, with D possibly matching TRBD1 (5 bases). The CDR3 totals 12 residues. The V end lost 4 bases, the J end lost 8 bases, and 9 bases lay between the germline ends. Germline CDR1 is SGHRS and CDR2 is YFSETQ. As DNA, the CDR3 is TGCGCCAGCAGCCTTGGGGGAGAAAAACTGTTTTTT. This codes for CASSLGGEKLFF.

The rearrangement joins TRBV7-2 to TRBJ2-1; D ambiguous. Germline lookup yields CDR1 SGHTA and CDR2 FQGNSA. This CDR3 comprises 14 residues. Between the trimmed V and J ends, which lost 1 base and 4 bases, there was a span of 8 bases. This CDR3 reads CASSLDGGYNEQFF. CDR3 bases: TGTGCCAGCAGCTTAGACGGCGGTTACAATGAGCAGTTCTTC.

The chain carries TRBV6-5 and TRBJ2-7, with unresolved D. This CDR3 is built from 12 residues. The V end lost 1 base, the J end lost 3 bases, and 4 bases lay between the germline ends. Germline-derived CDR1 and CDR2 are MNHEY and SVGAGI. This chain's CDR3 is CASSYWRYEQYF. The CDR3 nucleotides read TGTGCCAGCAGTTACTGGCGCTACGAGCAGTACTTC.

This chain uses TRBV10-3 with TRBJ1-1; D gene unclear. In germline, CDR1 is ENHRY, CDR2 SYGVKD. This CDR3 region has 13 residues. The germline V and J ends were trimmed by 10 bases and 1 base, with 13 bases remaining between them. The CDR3 bases are TGTGCCACCAGAACCGAGGGGAACACTGAAGCTTTCTTT. It yields the protein CATRTEGNTEAFF.

This chain links TRBV6-5 with TRBJ1-1; possibly TRBD1 for D (5 bases). Trimming pared 6 bases from V and 5 bases from J, leaving 16 bases between. The CDR3 contains 14 residues. Germline V gene sequence: CDR1 MNHEY, CDR2 SVGAGI. The CDR3 DNA reads TGTGCCAGCAGGGGGAGGGGATTCGGGACTGAAGCTTTCTTT. This encodes CASRGRGFGTEAFF.

V and J are TRBV5-1 and TRBJ2-1; 15 bases line up with TRBD2. This CDR3 spans 17 amino acids. The trim removed 0 bases at V and 10 bases at J, leaving 8 bases unmatched. CDR1 is SGHRS and CDR2 is YFSETQ in the germline V gene. The DNA for the CDR3 is TGCGCCAGCAGCTTGGAGTTAGGACTAGCGGGAGGGAAGGAGCAGTTCTTC. It specifies CASSLELGLAGGKEQFF.

This chain links TRBV7-9 with TRBJ2-3; D is undetermined. The germline CDR1 and CDR2 sequences are SEHNR and FQNEAQ (reference sequence). The V end lost 5 bases, the J end lost 4 bases, and 22 bases lay between the germline ends. The CDR3 consists of 17 residues. The CDR3 region has the DNA TGTGCCAGCAGCCCCCCCTTTCGATCCCGGTCGGCAGATACGCAGTATTTT. It is translated as CASSPPFRSRSADTQYF.

This rearrangement joins TRBV28 to TRBJ2-1; D ambiguous. The CDR3 is 15 amino acids. V gave up 2 bases and J gave up 0 bases, with 8 bases separating them. The V gene's germline CDR1 is MDHEN and CDR2 SYDVKM. The CDR3 is CASSLAESSYNEQFF. The CDR3 DNA reads as TGTGCCAGCAGTTTAGCTGAGAGCTCCTACAATGAGCAGTTCTTC.

The CDR3 coding sequence is TGTGCCAGCAGCGTAGAGGGTGGGACTAATGAAAAACTGTTTTTT. This sequence encodes CASSVEGGTNEKLFF. This chain connects TRBV9 to TRBJ1-4; no reliable D call. The CDR3 loop spans 15 amino acids. CDR1 is SGDLS, CDR2 YYNGEE, per germline. V gave up 0 bases and J gave up 2 bases, with 8 bases separating them.

This CDR3 is CASSPTSGAKTDTQYF. The CDR3 region has the DNA TGTGCCAGCAGCCCGACTAGCGGGGCCAAGACAGATACGCAGTATTTT. The chain couples TRBV5-4 to TRBJ2-3; the match to TRBD2 covers 11 bases. V lost 4 bases, J lost 3 bases, and 7 bases stayed unmatched. Germline CDR1 reads SGHNT; CDR2 reads YYREEE (reference sequence). The CDR3 is made up of 16 amino acids.

The chain links TRBV4-1 to TRBJ2-7, with D tentatively TRBD1 or TRBD2 (5 bases each). Germline V lookup: CDR1 MGHRA, CDR2 YSYEKL. The CDR3 runs 16 residues. V was pared by 3 bases and J by 1 base, with 16 bases between. The CDR3 here is CASSQGESTPSYEQYF. Here the CDR3 DNA reads TGCGCCAGCAGCCAGGGGGAATCTACGCCGTCCTACGAGCAGTACTTC.

The chain joins TRBV7-2 to TRBJ1-1; TRBD1 matches at 10 bases. CDR1 SGHTA and CDR2 FQGNSA come from the germline V gene. The CDR3 runs 16 residues. V was pared by 2 bases and J by 4 bases, with 7 bases of the junction left unmatched. Here the CDR3 reads CASSLRGTGASTEAFF. The CDR3 region has the DNA TGTGCCAGCAGCTTAAGGGGGACAGGGGCGTCCACTGAAGCTTTCTTT. The full variable domain, in which reference TRBV7-2 and TRBJ1-1 provide the parts outside the CDR3, is GAGVSQSPSNKVTEKGKDVELRCDPISGHTALYWYRQSLGQGLEFLIYFQGNSAPDKSGLPSDRFSAERTGGSVSTLTIQRTQQEDSAVYLCASSLRGTGASTEAFFGQGTRLTVV.

The table lists this clone with a count of one. The rearrangement joins TRBV2 to TRBJ2-3, with 10 bases aligning to TRBD2. This CDR3 contains 18 residues. V trimming: 6 bases; J trimming: 1 base; junction bases outside the gene matches: 13. Germline V CDR1 and CDR2: SNHLY, FYNNEI. The CDR3 bases are TGTGCCAGCAGATTGGGACGGAAAGGACTAGCGGGCACAGATACGCAGTATTTT. Its protein product is CASRLGRKGLAGTDTQYF. Together with reference TRBV2 and TRBJ2-3, the CDR3 gives the full variable domain: EPEVTQTPSHQVTQMGQEVILRCVPISNHLYFYWYRQILGQKVEFLVSFYNNEISEKSEIFDDQFSVERPDGSNFTLKIRSTKLEDSAMYFCASRLGRKGLAGTDTQYFGPGTRLTVL.

In the case of this clone: Other nucleotide sequences in the sample specify the same CDR3. This sequence joins TRBV11-2 and TRBJ1-2; TRBD1 might be the D (5 bases). This CDR3 contains 11 residues. The germline CDR1 and CDR2 sequences are SGHAT and FQNNGV. The V gene lost 3 bases and the J gene lost 8 bases, with 7 bases spanning the gap. The CDR3: CASSFRGGYTF. The CDR3 DNA reads as TGTGCCAGCAGCTTTAGGGGCGGCTACACCTTC.

The chain recombines TRBV7-2 with TRBJ2-2, with a possible D match to TRBD2 (5 bases). The CDR3 spans 14 residues. Trimming shortened V by 5 bases and J by 6 bases, and 13 bases separated the two germline ends. CDR1 and CDR2 from the germline V gene are SGHTA and FQGNSA. DNA of the CDR3: TGTGCCAGCAGCCCAAAGCCCGGGGCCGGGGAGCTGTTTTTT. This gives the protein CASSPKPGAGELFF.

The CDR3 loop is CASSVGTEAFF. The CDR3 nucleotides are TGTGCCAGCAGTGTGGGCACTGAAGCTTTCTTT. The chain joins TRBV7-9 to TRBJ1-1, with D hard to call. Germline CDR1 reads SEHNR; CDR2 reads FQNEAQ (reference sequence). Deletions cut 6 bases from V and 4 bases from J, with 6 bases between. CDR3 length equals 11 residues.

The chain combines TRBV28 with TRBJ1-2; 8 nucleotides line up with TRBD1. The CDR3 contains 12 residues. CDR1 is MDHEN and CDR2 is SYDVKM in the germline V gene. V shed 10 bases, J shed 7 bases, and the junction held 8 bases outside the gene matches. The DNA for the CDR3 is TGTGCCATTAGTAGACAGGGGTCTGGCTACACCTTC. Residues: CAISRQGSGYTF.

The chain has TRBV13 and TRBJ2-7; a weak D match, TRBD2 (6 bases). CDR3 length: 16 residues. Per germline, CDR1 PRHDT and CDR2 FYEKMQ (reference sequence). The V and J ends lost 3 bases and 7 bases respectively, with 22 bases between them. CDR3 residues: CASSFRLGGMGYEQYF. The CDR3 DNA follows: TGTGCCAGCAGCTTTCGGTTGGGCGGGATGGGGTATGAGCAGTACTTC.

The genes are TRBV7-9 and TRBJ2-5; TRBD1 matches at 8 bases. The junction had 3 bases not matched to a gene; V was cut back by 5 bases and J by 1 base. The CDR3 length is 14 residues. Per germline, CDR1 SEHNR and CDR2 FQNEAQ (reference sequence). The CDR3 bases are TGTGCCAGCAGCCGGACAGGGCCCCAAGAGACCCAGTACTTC. It is translated as CASSRTGPQETQYF.

V is TRBV4-3 and J is TRBJ2-7; TRBD1 matches 8 bases. The junction had 5 bases not matched to a gene; V was cut back by 4 bases and J by 3 bases. This CDR3 comprises 14 residues. Germline V gene sequence: CDR1 LGHNA, CDR2 YSLEER. The CDR3 DNA reads as TGCGCCAGCAGCCCCCAGGGGGCGGGCTACGAGCAGTACTTC. This gives the protein CASSPQGAGYEQYF.

This clone has more than one count but fewer than ten. V usage is TRBV5-6 and J usage is TRBJ2-7, with 9 nucleotides matching TRBD1. The J segment lost 2 bases and the V segment lost 3 bases, leaving 12 bases of the junction unmatched. CDR1 and CDR2 from the germline V gene are SGHDT and YYEEEE. CDR3 length equals 17 residues. The CDR3 region is CASSSRFAGTGTYEQYF. In DNA form, the CDR3 reads TGTGCCAGCAGCTCCCGATTCGCCGGGACAGGGACCTACGAGCAGTACTTC.

The CDR3 DNA reads as TGTGCCAGCTCACCACCAAGCGGGGCCTCCTACGAGCAGTACTTC. This codes for CASSPPSGASYEQYF. This rearrangement joins TRBV18 to TRBJ2-7; 7 nucleotides match TRBD2. CDR1 KGHSH and CDR2 LQKENI come from the germline V gene. CDR3 length: 15 amino acids. Trimming removed 0 bases from V and 0 bases from J; junction bases left unmatched: 2.

The V gene is TRBV7-2, the J gene TRBJ2-5; D is unclear. Between the trimmed V and J ends, which lost 5 bases and 4 bases, there was a span of 8 bases. The length of the CDR3 is 12 residues. CDR1 and CDR2 (germline): SGHTA, FQGNSA. The CDR3 protein is CASSTPRETQYF. The CDR3 DNA follows: TGTGCCAGCAGCACCCCTAGAGAGACCCAGTACTTC.

The chain carries TRBV11-2 and TRBJ2-7; perhaps TRBD2 as D (5 bases). In germline, CDR1 is SGHAT, CDR2 FQNNGV. Trimming removed 4 bases at V and 3 bases at J, with 10 bases between. There are 13 residues in the CDR3. The CDR3 DNA reads as TGTGCCAGCAGCTCGCGGGCGATCTACGAGCAGTACTTC. Its translation is CASSSRAIYEQYF.

The chain links TRBV19 to TRBJ1-1, with D unclear. Germline V gives CDR1 LNHDA, CDR2 SQIVND (reference sequence). The CDR3 has 16 amino acids. The germline V and J ends were trimmed by 5 bases and 0 bases, with 16 bases remaining between them. In nucleotides, the CDR3 is TGTGCCAGTAGTCACCATAGGGAGAATTTGAACACTGAAGCTTTCTTT. Residues: CASSHHRENLNTEAFF.